This T cell receptor beta chain was identified in a study of control samples from healthy donors and cancer patients (dated by TCRdb to between 2020 and 2021). Trimming takes 4 bases from V and 1 base from J, and the germline ends sit 10 bases apart. As encoded in the germline V gene (reference sequence), CDR1 is SEHNR while CDR2 is FQNEAQ. CDR3 length: 15 amino acids, cysteine to phenylalanine. The read is trimmed to its CDR3 DNA, 45 bases read in frame from base 1. Receptor amplification or capture employed the immunoSEQ multiplex PCR assay. TCRdb mirrors the immuneACCESS table, restricted to in-frame sequences. Some clones are absent from its copies; in checked studies, under half trace to an unresolved V gene, and the reason for the others is unknown. In this sample the table shows approximately 160,000 clones, approximately 94% of which occur a single time. More than 1.1% of the sample is in the top ten clones.

This clone was recorded a few times. Its antigen specificity is not known. Base qualities are not recorded, but no much larger clone differs from it by a single base. The rearranged chain carries TRBV7-9 and TRBJ1-4; the D segment cannot be called with confidence. The receptor's source is a woman younger than 30 in good health. The sequencing input was blood. The sequenced DNA: TGTGCCAGCAGCTCATATCCTGTAACTAATGAAAAACTGTTTTTT. Its protein product is CASSSYPVTNEKLFF.